The text below deals with one TCR beta chain. Some clones are missing from TCRdb's copy, which holds only in-frame ones; the method was immunoSEQ multiplex PCR. The table includes tens of thousands of clones, roughly nine tenths detected once. The sample belongs to a study of T cell responses to AZD1222 COVID-19 vaccine. The sequencing here drew on peripheral blood, taken 28 days after the second AZD1222 dose. The clonotype originates from an adult who received the AZD1222 COVID-19 vaccine.

In DNA form, the CDR3 reads TGTGCCAGCAGTGAAATCTCTGGAAACACCATATATTTT. Its protein product is CASSEISGNTIYF. The V and J genes are TRBV2 and TRBJ1-3; D unclear. V lost 2 bases to trimming and J lost 0 bases, with 2 bases between them. The germline V gene has CDR1 SNHLY and CDR2 FYNNEI. The CDR3 has 13 residues.